The 27 T cell receptor beta chains below come from one sample, sequenced in a study of human T cells and chemical hapten exposure. The sample's time point: pre-sensitization, week 0. Treatment of the sample: therapeutic diphenylcyclopropenone sensitization with weekly scalp DPC. MiXCR was run by TCRdb on the RACE reads, yielding one entry per CDR3 protein. The sample lists 200,000 to 300,000 distinct CDR3 sequences; 7% to 10% were seen once. The source material was whole blood, sampled in connection with sensitization to the hapten diphenylcyclopropenone (DPC). The receptors shown here come from a woman between 35 and 50 years old with alopecia areata. Some clones in this sample may be carry-over from other donors' samples.

The chain has TRBV12-3 or TRBV12-4 and TRBJ2-2; TRBD1 aligns across 9 bases. The ends lost 6 bases at V and 6 bases at J; junction bases unmatched: 11. The CDR3 contains 16 residues. In nucleotides, the CDR3 is TGTGCCAGCAGAGACCCATCCGGGACAGGGCCCGGGGAGCTGTTTTTT. It specifies CASRDPSGTGPGELFF.

This clonotype was counted at least ten times. The chain employs TRBV6-5 and TRBJ1-1; TRBD1 matches at 7 bases. CDR1 is MNHEY and CDR2 is SVGAGI in the germline V gene. J was trimmed by 9 bases and V by 5 bases; bases with no gene match: 12. The CDR3 is 14 amino acids. CDR3 sequence reads: CASSGETGKYQAFF. Written as DNA, the CDR3 is TGTGCCAGCAGTGGAGAGACAGGGAAGTACCAAGCTTTCTTT.

This clonotype was observed a few times. The genes are TRBV4-3 and TRBJ1-2; TRBD1 matches 8 bases. The J segment lost 6 bases and the V segment lost 2 bases, leaving 17 bases of the junction unmatched. CDR1 is LGHNA, CDR2 YSLEER, per germline. The CDR3 runs 18 residues. The CDR3 loop reads CASSQNLPAGTGGDGYTF. CDR3 DNA sequence: TGCGCCAGCAGCCAAAATCTCCCGGCGGGGACAGGAGGAGATGGCTACACCTTC.

The chain is built from TRBV12-3 or TRBV12-4 and TRBJ1-2; a weak D match, TRBD1 (5 bases). This CDR3 comprises 15 residues. V dropped 6 bases and J dropped 0 bases, with 14 bases sitting between them. CDR3 in DNA: TGTGCCAGCAGAGCCAGACAGCTTTCTAACTATGGCTACACCTTC. This sequence encodes CASRARQLSNYGYTF.

This clonotype showed up just a few times. The chain couples TRBV7-2 to TRBJ2-7; D perhaps matches TRBD2 (5 bases). V lost 4 bases and J lost 8, with 12 bases in between. The CDR3 consists of 12 residues. Germline lookup yields CDR1 SGHTA and CDR2 FQGNSA. The CDR3 region is CASSSGERQQYF. CDR3 sequence (DNA): TGTGCCAGCAGCTCCGGGGAGCGGCAGCAGTACTTC. The whole variable domain, filled in from reference TRBV7-2 and TRBJ2-7, reads GAGVSQSPSNKVTEKGKDVELRCDPISGHTALYWYRQSLGQGLEFLIYFQGNSAPDKSGLPSDRFSAERTGGSVSTLTIQRTQQEDSAVYLCASSSGERQQYFGPGTRLTVT.

The V call is TRBV10-3, the J call TRBJ2-5; 9 positions match TRBD1. The CDR3 is 12 amino acids. Trimming cost V 5 bases and J 9 bases; bases outside gene matches: 4. CDR1 ENHRY and CDR2 SYGVKD come from the germline V gene. The DNA of the CDR3 is TGTGCCATCAGTCAACAGGGGGCGGCCCAGTACTTC. It is translated as CAISQQGAAQYF.

In its sample, this clonotype was seen many times. The J gene is TRBJ2-7, the V gene TRBV29-1, with D possibly TRBD1 on 5 matching bases. This CDR3 region has 11 residues. Trimming removed 5 bases at V and 9 bases at J, with 14 bases between. Germline V CDR1 and CDR2: SQVTM, ANQGSEA. The CDR3, as DNA: TGCAGCGTTAGGGGTGCAAACGGGCAGTACTTC. Protein sequence: CSVRGANGQYF.

There are many counts of this clonotype. The chain couples TRBV7-3 to TRBJ2-5, with D possibly being TRBD2 (6 bases). CDR1 SGHTA and CDR2 FQGTGA come from the germline V gene. The CDR3 has 12 residues. V was pared by 0 bases and J by 9 bases, with 8 bases between. CDR3 amino acids: CASSLTEGPQYF. CDR3 DNA: TGTGCCAGCAGCTTAACGGAGGGGCCCCAGTACTTC.

This clonotype was detected a few times. The chain employs TRBV7-6 and TRBJ2-2, with 11 bases identical to TRBD1. The CDR3 length is 16 residues. Looked up from germline, CDR1 is SGHVS and CDR2 is FNYEAQ. J was trimmed by 7 bases and V by 5 bases; bases with no gene match: 9. The CDR3 bases are TGTGCCAGCAGCCCCCGGACAGGGGGCGCGAGCGGGGAGCTGTTTTTT. Amino acid sequence: CASSPRTGGASGELFF.

The chain uses TRBV12-5 and TRBJ2-1; D may be TRBD2 (5 bases). CDR3 size: 16 residues. V lost 3 bases to trimming and J lost 0 bases, with 12 bases between them. The germline V gene has CDR1 LGHNT and CDR2 FRNRAP. The CDR3 is CASGLRSGVSYNEQFF. The CDR3 DNA sequence: TGTGCTAGTGGTTTAAGGAGCGGAGTCTCCTACAATGAGCAGTTCTTC.

The J gene is TRBJ1-5, the V gene TRBV28, with no clear D. CDR3 length: 15 amino acids. V was shortened by 2 bases and J by 0 bases, with 8 bases between the two germline ends. Per the germline V gene, CDR1 is MDHEN and CDR2 is SYDVKM. The DNA for the CDR3 is TGTGCCAGCAGTTTACACCGTCTTAGCAATCAGCCCCAGCATTTT. It translates to CASSLHRLSNQPQHF.

This clonotype was counted a few times. The CDR3 protein is CSVEVQQETQYF. CDR3 bases: TGCAGCGTTGAAGTACAGCAAGAGACCCAGTACTTC. The rearrangement uses TRBV29-1 and TRBJ2-5; no clear D. This CDR3 spans 12 amino acids. V was shortened by 1 base and J by 2 bases, with 5 bases between the two germline ends. Germline V lookup: CDR1 SQVTM, CDR2 ANQGSEA.

The chain combines TRBV7-2 with TRBJ2-4; 12 bases match TRBD2. In germline, CDR1 is SGHTA, CDR2 FQGNSA. This CDR3 is 18 amino acids long. Trimming cost V 2 bases and J 1 base; bases outside gene matches: 6. The CDR3 bases are TGTGCCAGCAGCTTACGACTAGCGGGAGCAGGGGCCAAAAACATTCAGTACTTC. Its protein is CASSLRLAGAGAKNIQYF.

This clonotype was counted many times. The rearrangement uses TRBV6-2 or TRBV6-3 and TRBJ2-1; no clear D. Per germline, CDR1 MNHEY and CDR2 SVGEGT. The CDR3 runs 14 residues. V lost 4 bases to trimming and J lost 1 base, with 8 bases between them. The CDR3, as DNA: TGTGCCAGCAGTTCGCGCCCATCCTACAATGAGCAGTTCTTC. The encoded protein is CASSSRPSYNEQFF.

The CDR3, as DNA: TGCAGTGCTAGAGAAAGAACTAGCGGGATGGGGACGATCGGGGAGCTGTTTTTT. Translated, it gives CSARERTSGMGTIGELFF. V usage is TRBV20-1 and J usage is TRBJ2-2; the match to TRBD2 covers 10 bases. V lost 0 bases, J lost 7 bases, and 14 bases stayed unmatched. The V gene's germline CDR1 is DFQATT and CDR2 SNEGSKA (reference sequence). The CDR3 length is 18 residues.

This clonotype was seen ten or more times. V is TRBV7-8 and J is TRBJ1-2; D call uncertain. CDR1 is SGHVS and CDR2 is FQNEAQ in the germline V gene. This CDR3 has 13 residues. The germline V and J ends were trimmed by 5 bases and 0 bases, with 7 bases remaining between them. The CDR3 DNA follows: TGTGCCAGCAGCCATACAGCTAACTATGGCTACACCTTC. Translating gives CASSHTANYGYTF.

This clonotype was recorded many times. The chain uses TRBV20-1 and TRBJ2-1; D may be TRBD1 (7 bases). The V gene's germline CDR1 is DFQATT and CDR2 SNEGSKA (reference sequence). Trimming removed 5 bases at V and 7 bases at J, with 18 bases between. The CDR3 spans 14 residues. CDR3 region: CSAHLTPGGNEQFF. The CDR3 nucleotides are TGCAGTGCTCACCTCACCCCAGGGGGGAATGAGCAGTTCTTC.

This clonotype has ten or more counts. The chain links TRBV6-5 to TRBJ1-6; D perhaps matches TRBD1 (5 bases). CDR1 is MNHEY, CDR2 SVGAGI, per germline. This CDR3 spans 12 amino acids. V lost 5 bases to trimming and J lost 10 bases, with 9 bases between them. The CDR3 nucleotides are TGTGCCAGCAGTACAGGAGGATCACCCCTCCACTTT. Translation: CASSTGGSPLHF.

There are a few counts of this clonotype. The chain combines TRBV11-3 with TRBJ2-1; 7 nucleotides match TRBD1. J lost 0 bases, V lost 0 bases, and 8 bases had no gene match. The CDR3 length is 18 residues. The germline V gene has CDR1 SGHNT and CDR2 YENEEA. As DNA, the CDR3 is TGTGCCAGCAGCTTAGATCTAGGGGACAGTCTCTCCTACAATGAGCAGTTCTTC. It codes for CASSLDLGDSLSYNEQFF.

This clonotype was detected only a few times. V gene TRBV5-1 combines with J gene TRBJ1-2; D is undetermined. Germline CDR1 SGHRS, CDR2 YFSETQ. The CDR3 contains 13 residues. Trimming removed 0 bases at V and 6 bases at J, with 9 bases between. The CDR3 loop is CASSLEGNDGYTF. The CDR3 DNA follows: TGCGCCAGCAGCTTGGAAGGGAATGATGGCTACACCTTC.

This clonotype has just a few counts. This chain joins TRBV7-9 and TRBJ2-7; 8 nucleotides align to TRBD1. The CDR3 runs to 15 residues. With V trimmed by 5 bases and J by 6 bases, 12 bases remained unmatched. Germline CDR1 and CDR2: SEHNR and FQNEAQ (reference sequence). The CDR3: CASSPHRTGRIEQYF. CDR3 in DNA: TGTGCCAGCAGCCCCCACCGGACAGGGAGAATCGAGCAGTACTTC.

This clonotype was picked up many times. V is TRBV10-3 and J is TRBJ1-2; 12 bases are a match to TRBD1. V gave up 8 bases and J gave up 4 bases; unmatched junction bases: 8. Germline values: CDR1 ENHRY, CDR2 SYGVKD. The CDR3 has 15 residues. CDR3 sequence (DNA): TGTGCCATCGCCCGGGGACAGGGGGCCGGCTATGGCTACACCTTC. Protein: CAIARGQGAGYGYTF.

This clonotype was observed a few times. This chain joins TRBV12-3 or TRBV12-4 and TRBJ2-1; possible D gene TRBD1, 6 bases. The V end lost 6 bases, the J end lost 3 bases, and 15 bases lay between the germline ends. The CDR3 totals 15 residues. The chain's CDR3 is CASSPTGQNYNEQFF. For the CDR3, the DNA is TGTGCCAGCAGCCCGACAGGACAGAACTACAATGAGCAGTTCTTC.

The rearrangement joins TRBV4-3 to TRBJ1-4, with 7 bases aligning to TRBD1. Trimming at V came to 1 base and at J to 10 bases, leaving 12 bases not matched to a gene. Germline CDR1 LGHNA, CDR2 YSLEER. The CDR3 is 16 residues long. CDR3 protein: CASSQGQVGTDGKLFF. CDR3 nucleotide sequence: TGCGCCAGCAGCCAAGGACAAGTAGGGACAGACGGAAAACTGTTTTTT.

In nucleotides, the CDR3 is TGTGCCAGCAGTCAACTAGCGGGAGGGCCGGTCTCCTACGAGCAGTACTTC. It yields the protein CASSQLAGGPVSYEQYF. The chain links TRBV6-2 or TRBV6-3 to TRBJ2-7; 13 bases agree with TRBD2. Germline values: CDR1 MNHEY, CDR2 SVGEGT. V lost 5 bases and J lost 0; bases outside the gene matches: 7. The CDR3 spans 17 residues.

The rearrangement joins TRBV10-3 to TRBJ2-1; possibly TRBD1 for D (6 bases). The germline V gene encodes CDR1 ENHRY and CDR2 SYGVKD. This CDR3 region has 16 residues. The germline V and J ends were trimmed by 3 bases and 4 bases, with 16 bases remaining between them. The DNA for the CDR3 is TGTGCCATCAGTGAAGGAGAGGGGACATTTTACAATGAGCAGTTCTTC. Translating it yields CAISEGEGTFYNEQFF.

Points on this clonotype: The junction differs from germline at one of its ends, possibly a read error. This rearrangement joins TRBV2 to TRBJ2-4; tentative D call: TRBD2 (7 bases). The CDR3 runs 16 residues. Germline V gene sequence: CDR1 SNHLY, CDR2 FYNNEI. The CDR3 DNA is TGTGCCAGCAGCGAAGGGGGGACTACCTCAGAGGGCATTCAGTACTTC. Its translation is CASSEGGTTSEGIQYF.